The present T cell receptor (beta chain) was sequenced within a study of OX40 agonist ivuxolimab in advanced cancers. Points from the study as a whole: On average, a greater number of expanded clones characterised CD8+ T cells relative to CD4+. Several nonresponders also turned out to have low normalized T-cell clonal expansion.

The repertoire was sequenced with immunoSEQ multiplex PCR; TCRdb's copy has only in-frame clones and lacks some. The repertoire holds 50,000 to 60,000 clones, with approximately 89% as singletons. Trimming left V 5 bases short and J 4 bases short, with 9 bases between. Germline lookup yields CDR1 SGHNT and CDR2 YENEEA. CDR3 size: 13 residues. As regards this clone: The antigen remains unidentified.

The sequencing used CD4+ or CD8+ T cells sorted from blood, collected in a trial of the OX40 agonist ivuxolimab. This sequence was found in an adult with an advanced solid tumor such as melanoma, head and neck, liver or kidney cancer. This chain joins TRBV11-3 and TRBJ1-3, with D unclear. CDR3 bases: TGTGCCAGCAGCCTCTCCTCCGGAAACACCATATATTTT. Translating it yields CASSLSSGNTIYF.